This TCR beta chain originates from a study of blood T cell repertoires in COVID-19. As for the study in general: From the United States, Italy and Spain came samples of acute and convalescent COVID-19. PBMCs, B-cell-depleted T cells, or T cells were the source of the cDNA or gDNA that made up the material.

Sequencing used immunoSEQ multiplex PCR; TCRdb keeps in-frame clones, though not all of them. The sample records a few hundred thousand clones, 90% to 95% being singletons. V was pared by 0 bases and J by 7 bases, with 3 bases between. The CDR3 has 10 residues. Germline values: CDR1 DFQATT, CDR2 SNEGSKA (reference sequence). All enrollees were roughly 18 to 100 years old and from under 25 US areas. Participant reports of clinical history set cohort assignment. This sequence joins TRBV20-1 and TRBJ1-1, with unresolved D. Sequenced sample: PBMCs or T cells enriched from blood (not recorded which). This clonotype was obtained from a human donor in a cohort exposed to, infected with or recovered from COVID-19 (not recorded which). The donor label of this sample is uncertain. The CDR3 DNA sequence: TGCAGTGCTAGAGATCTTGAAGCTTTCTTT. Translating gives CSARDLEAFF.